This TCR beta chain was found in a study of T-cell memory formation after mild COVID-19. About the study: TCR clusters mostly belonged to single donors.

This clonotype occurred a few times. The antigen is unknown. Germline lookup yields CDR1 SQVTM and CDR2 ANQGSEA. The CDR3 spans 10 residues. Trimming removed 5 bases from V and 7 bases from J, with 6 bases in between. TCRdb reprocessed the 5' RACE reads with MiXCR, giving one entry per CDR3 protein. The data show about 260,000 distinct CDR3 sequences, with around 15% seen just once and under 25% held by the top ten. Study-wide results and caveats: Pre-infection memory already had some responding clones, implying cross-reactive memory joined. Contracting clones, day 15 to 85, had balanced CD4/CD8, and later expanders favored CD4+.

The receptor's source is a young man who had mild COVID-19 (a few samples of this study predate the infection). Cell type and time point are not known. The chain couples TRBV29-1 to TRBJ2-1; D is unresolved. Material for sequencing was PBMCs or a T cell subset sorted from them (not recorded which). The CDR3 nucleotides read TGCAGCGTTTACCGGAATGAGCAGTTCTTC. This encodes CSVYRNEQFF.